This T cell receptor beta chain appears in the sequencing data of a study of control samples from healthy donors and cancer patients. Using immunoSEQ multiplex PCR, the repertoire was profiled, and TCRdb retains in-frame clones only, with some absent. The sample carries some 80,000 clones, roughly 89% recorded once. The CDR3 is 14 residues long. Germline V lookup: CDR1 SGHRS, CDR2 YFSETQ. Trimming took 4 bases from V and 2 from J, leaving 10 bases between them. The chain couples TRBV5-1 to TRBJ1-5; D remains ambiguous. Sequenced input: PBMCs. The sequence was obtained from a woman between 55 and 75 years old with head and neck cancer. The CDR3 nucleotides are TGCGCCAGCAGCCGGATTGGTGGCAATCAGCCCCAGCATTTT. Amino acids: CASSRIGGNQPQHF.